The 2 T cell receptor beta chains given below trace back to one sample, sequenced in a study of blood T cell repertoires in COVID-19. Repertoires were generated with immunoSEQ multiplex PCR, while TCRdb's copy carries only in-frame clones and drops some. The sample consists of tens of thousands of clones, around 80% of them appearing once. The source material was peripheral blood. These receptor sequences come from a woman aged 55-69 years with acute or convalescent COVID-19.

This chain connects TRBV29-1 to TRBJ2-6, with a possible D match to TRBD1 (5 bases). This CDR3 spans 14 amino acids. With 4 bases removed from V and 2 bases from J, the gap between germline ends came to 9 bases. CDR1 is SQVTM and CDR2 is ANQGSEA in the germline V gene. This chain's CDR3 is CSVAKGTGANVLTF. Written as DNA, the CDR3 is TGCAGCGTTGCAAAGGGGACTGGGGCCAACGTCCTGACTTTC.

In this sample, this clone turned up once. CDR3 sequence (DNA): TGCGCCAGCAGTCCAGACGGATCACCAGGGGAGACCCAGTACTTC. This encodes CASSPDGSPGETQYF. V is TRBV5-1 and J is TRBJ2-5; D is perhaps TRBD1 (5 bases). In germline, CDR1 is SGHRS, CDR2 YFSETQ. Trimming took 5 bases from V and 5 from J, leaving 19 bases between them. The CDR3 is 15 amino acids.